This T cell receptor beta chain was documented in a study of blood T cell repertoires in COVID-19. Study details: The origin of the acute and convalescent COVID-19 samples was the United States, Italy and Spain. Sample material is recorded as cDNA or gDNA derived from T cells, B-cell-depleted T cells, or PBMCs.

Original handling: It was from reference gene primer amplification that nucleated cell counts were estimated. Clones were read by immunoSEQ multiplex PCR, and TCRdb kept only the in-frame ones, dropping some. The V and J calls and the clone size are those of that table, but D and trimming were determined from the DNA. The repertoire holds roughly 260,000 clones, with 88% as singletons. The CDR3 is made up of 14 amino acids. V was pared by 0 bases and J by 4 bases, with 8 bases between. The V gene's germline CDR1 is SGDLS and CDR2 YYNGEE. The chain has TRBV9 and TRBJ1-3; D gene uncertain. The TCR sequence derives from a man between 60 and 70 years old who had recovered from COVID-19. Sequencing used peripheral blood. CDR3 protein: CASSVVESGNTIYF. The CDR3 coding sequence is TGTGCCAGCAGCGTAGTTGAGTCGGGAAACACCATATATTTT. Filled out from reference TRBV9 and TRBJ1-3, the complete variable domain reads DSGVTQTPKHLITATGQRVTLRCSPRSGDLSVYWYQQSLDQGLQFLIQYYNGEERAKGNILERFSAQQFPDLHSELNLSSLELGDSALYFCASSVVESGNTIYFGEGSWLTVV.